This T cell receptor beta chain was sequenced during a study of blood T cell repertoires in COVID-19. The V end was cut by 5 bases, the J end by 0 bases, with 14 bases between. The CDR3 extends over 17 amino acids. In germline, CDR1 is MNHEY, CDR2 SVGEGT. Here immunoSEQ multiplex PCR was the method, and the copy in TCRdb shows in-frame clones only, minus some. Of approximately 180,000 clones listed, roughly 87% are singletons. The TCR was taken from a human donor with acute COVID-19. The donor label of this sample is uncertain. The genes are TRBV6-2 or TRBV6-3 and TRBJ1-6, with a tentative D call TRBD1 (6 bases). The sequencing sample was made of PBMCs or T cells enriched from blood (not recorded which). CDR3 in DNA: TGTGCCAGCAGTCAGGACAGACGAAGCTCCTATAATTCACCCCTCCACTTT. Its protein is CASSQDRRSSYNSPLHF.